A single sample is the source of the 31 T cell receptor beta chains below, sequenced in a study of blood T cells in healthy people across ages. A second roughly 6 to 11 cycle PCR used barcoded and J-beta primers. Each CDR3 protein gets one entry after TCRdb re-called the 5' RACE reads with MiXCR. The sample has about 930,000 distinct CDR3 sequences; under 35% are singletons. These data also formed part of another study, on T cells of mothers and their children.

The sequenced sample consisted of blood. All receptors derive from a middle-aged woman in good health.

For the CDR3, the DNA is TGTGCCATCAGTGAGGGGGCCTCAGGGGCCGGACGGTACGAGCAGTACTTC. It codes for CAISEGASGAGRYEQYF. The V and J genes are TRBV10-3 and TRBJ2-7, with D possibly matching TRBD1 (6 bases). The CDR3 is made up of 17 amino acids. V was pared by 2 bases and J by 4 bases, with 21 bases between. The germline V gene encodes CDR1 ENHRY and CDR2 SYGVKD.

The chain couples TRBV5-1 to TRBJ1-5; maybe TRBD1 (6 bases). Germline CDR1 and CDR2: SGHRS and YFSETQ. The CDR3 length is 16 residues. V lost 2 bases and J lost 0, with 12 bases in between. The CDR3 DNA reads as TGCGCCAGCAGCTTAGGGGGAAGGGATAGCAATCAGCCCCAGCATTTT. Translating it yields CASSLGGRDSNQPQHF.

This clonotype has ten or more counts. The rearrangement uses TRBV5-1 and TRBJ2-5; TRBD1 matches 7 bases. The CDR3 contains 15 residues. The germline gives CDR1 SGHRS, CDR2 YFSETQ. V lost 0 bases to trimming and J lost 2 bases; unmatched junction nucleotides: 4. The CDR3 region has the DNA TGCGCCAGCAGCTTGGTTCAGGGGGTACAAGAGACCCAGTACTTC. This sequence encodes CASSLVQGVQETQYF.

The chain is built from TRBV28 and TRBJ1-1; D is unresolved. The CDR3 is 11 residues long. V lost 7 bases and J 7 bases, leaving 10 bases between the germline ends. The germline V gene has CDR1 MDHEN and CDR2 SYDVKM. Here the CDR3 DNA reads TGTGCCAGCAAGAGACGGGGTGAAGCTTTCTTT. Residues: CASKRRGEAFF. The complete variable domain, with remaining parts taken from reference TRBV28 and TRBJ1-1, reads DVKVTQSSRYLVKRTGEKVFLECVQDMDHENMFWYRQDPGLGLRLIYFSYDVKMKEKGDIPEGYSVSREKKERFSLILESASTNQTSMYLCASKRRGEAFFGQGTRLTVV.

The sample holds a few counts of this clonotype. The chain links TRBV7-2 to TRBJ2-1; TRBD2 matches at 14 bases. The CDR3 sequence is 16 residues long. J lost 9 bases, V lost 1 base, and 5 bases had no gene match. Germline-derived CDR1 and CDR2 are SGHTA and FQGNSA. The CDR3 region has the DNA TGTGCCAGCAGCTTAGGACTAGCGGGGGGGCAGAGTGAGCAGTTCTTC. Translation gives CASSLGLAGGQSEQFF.

This clonotype was observed many times. The chain joins TRBV5-6 to TRBJ2-5; tentative D call: TRBD2 (6 bases). V dropped 3 bases and J dropped 5 bases, with 17 bases sitting between them. CDR1 is SGHDT and CDR2 is YYEEEE in the germline V gene. The CDR3 spans 15 residues. CDR3 nucleotide sequence: TGTGCCAGCAGCTCCGGGACTGCCATCAGGGAGACCCAGTACTTC. Protein: CASSSGTAIRETQYF.

As to this clonotype: A clone one base away is much larger, so this may be a read error. This CDR3 reads CASRVTGNYKQYF. For the CDR3, the DNA is TGTGCCAGCAGGGTGACAGGGAACTACAAGCAGTACTTC. The V and J genes are TRBV12-3 or TRBV12-4 and TRBJ2-5, with 7 bases matching TRBD1. The CDR3 covers 13 residues. V lost 6 bases and J lost 11; bases outside the gene matches: 12.

This chain connects TRBV7-2 to TRBJ1-5, with TRBD1 matching over 9 bases. The germline V gene encodes CDR1 SGHTA and CDR2 FQGNSA. The CDR3 is 17 amino acids. V was pared by 5 bases and J by 12 bases, with 20 bases of the junction left unmatched. CDR3 amino acids: CASSQTLQGASTGGQHF. DNA for the CDR3: TGTGCCAGCAGCCAGACGCTACAGGGGGCGTCGACTGGGGGCCAGCATTTT.

As for this clonotype: Given a much more abundant clone one base away, this may be a read error. This rearrangement joins TRBV9 to TRBJ2-3, with a possible D match to TRBD1 (7 bases). The CDR3 loop spans 16 amino acids. Germline CDR1 SGDLS, CDR2 YYNGEE. In DNA form, the CDR3 reads TGTGTCAGCAGCGTAGCAGGGGGGACTAGCACAGATACGCAGTATTTT. It yields the protein CVSSVAGGTSTDTQYF.

This clonotype was detected ten times or more. The chain carries TRBV9 and TRBJ2-3, with 10 bases aligning to TRBD2. Germline V gives CDR1 SGDLS, CDR2 YYNGEE. Trimming took 3 bases from V and 1 from J; bases not matched to a gene: 5. CDR3 length: 16 residues. The CDR3 DNA is TGTGCCAGCAGCGGGATTCTAGCGGGGGGCACAGATACGCAGTATTTT. Translated: CASSGILAGGTDTQYF.

This clonotype appeared a few times. This chain joins TRBV3-1 and TRBJ2-7, with D perhaps TRBD1 (5 bases). Germline V lookup: CDR1 LGHDT, CDR2 YNNKEL (reference sequence). This CDR3 comprises 17 residues. Deletions cut 0 bases from V and 2 bases from J, with 17 bases between. In DNA, the CDR3 is TGTGCCAGCAGCCAAGAAGGAGTGGGGCCAGCCACCTACGAGCAGTACTTC. Translation gives CASSQEGVGPATYEQYF.

The V and J genes are TRBV5-6 and TRBJ2-5, with TRBD2 matching over 13 bases. Germline CDR1 and CDR2: SGHDT and YYEEEE. Losses at the gene ends were 5 bases for V and 5 bases for J; bases not matched to a gene: 3. The CDR3 contains 14 residues. The CDR3 loop is CASRGLAGAETQYF. In DNA, the CDR3 is TGTGCCAGCAGAGGACTAGCGGGGGCGGAGACCCAGTACTTC. The complete variable domain, with remaining parts taken from reference TRBV5-6 and TRBJ2-5, reads DAGVTQSPTHLIKTRGQQVTLRCSPKSGHDTVSWYQQALGQGPQFIFQYYEEEERQRGNFPDRFSGHQFPNYSSELNVNALLLGDSALYLCASRGLAGAETQYFGPGTRLLVL.

Regarding this clonotype: Given a much more abundant clone one base away, this may be a read error. The rearrangement links TRBV6-4 to TRBJ1-2; the D gene is possibly TRBD1 (6 bases). The V gene's germline CDR1 is MRHNA and CDR2 SNTAGT. This CDR3 has 13 residues. The CDR3 nucleotides are TGTGCCAGCAGTGAAACAGGGAACTGTGGCTACACCTTC. This sequence encodes CASSETGNCGYTF.

A remark on this clonotype: One end of the junction is discordant with germline, which a read error may explain. CDR3 DNA: TGTGCCAGCGGCAAGACAGGGGGCGGTCAGCCCCGGCATTTT. Translating it yields CASGKTGGGQPRHF. The V and J genes are TRBV12-3 or TRBV12-4 and TRBJ1-5; TRBD1 aligns across 10 bases. The CDR3 is 14 residues long.

This clonotype was seen many times. The chain has TRBV10-3 and TRBJ1-2; 8 nucleotides agree with TRBD1. V lost 4 bases, J lost 4 bases, and 8 bases stayed unmatched. This CDR3 has 15 residues. CDR1 and CDR2 from the germline V gene are ENHRY and SYGVKD. This CDR3 is CAISVAGGASYGYTF. Written as DNA, the CDR3 is TGTGCCATCAGTGTAGCAGGGGGCGCCTCCTATGGCTACACCTTC.

This clonotype has a handful of counts. A clone one base away is much larger, so this may be a read error. The rearrangement links TRBV25-1 to TRBJ2-5; D gene uncertain. This CDR3 region has 15 residues. Germline V lookup: CDR1 MGHDK, CDR2 SYGVNS. CDR3 amino acids: CASSEYAGSQGTQYF. The CDR3 nucleotides read TGTGCCAGCAGTGAATATGCCGGCAGTCAAGGGACCCAGTACTTC.

This clonotype was counted between two and nine times. This rearrangement joins TRBV19 to TRBJ2-1; D ambiguous. V shed 0 bases and J shed 4 bases, with 16 bases lying between them. The CDR3 loop spans 17 amino acids. Looked up from germline, CDR1 is LNHDA and CDR2 is SQIVND (reference sequence). The CDR3 bases are TGTGCCAGTAGTATAGACGCCCAGGCAGGAATATACAATGAGCAGTTCTTC. Translation gives CASSIDAQAGIYNEQFF.

This chain connects TRBV28 to TRBJ2-3, with 13 bases aligning to TRBD2. J was trimmed by 1 base and V by 6 bases; bases with no gene match: 4. The germline CDR1 and CDR2 sequences are MDHEN and SYDVKM. The CDR3 runs 16 residues. The CDR3 reads CASRPGLAGGTDTQYF. The CDR3 DNA follows: TGTGCCAGCAGACCCGGACTAGCGGGAGGCACAGATACGCAGTATTTT.

This clonotype was seen a handful of times. This chain connects TRBV30 to TRBJ1-4; 8 nucleotides agree with TRBD1. The J segment lost 7 bases and the V segment lost 3 bases, leaving 7 bases of the junction unmatched. The CDR3 sequence is 14 residues long. The germline V gene has CDR1 GTSNPN and CDR2 SVGIG (reference sequence). The CDR3 region is CAWSSGTGFEKLFF. Here the CDR3 DNA reads TGTGCCTGGAGCTCCGGGACAGGTTTTGAAAAACTGTTTTTT.

This clonotype was found a few times. V and J are TRBV5-1 and TRBJ1-1; a weak D match, TRBD1 (6 bases). Deletions cut 6 bases from V and 4 bases from J, with 16 bases between. CDR1 and CDR2 (germline): SGHRS, YFSETQ. The CDR3 has 14 amino acids. Written as DNA, the CDR3 is TGCGCCAGCAACCCCGATACAGGGCGCACTGAAGCTTTCTTT. It translates to CASNPDTGRTEAFF.

About this clonotype itself: A read error may explain this, as a much larger clone is one base away. V is TRBV7-2 and J is TRBJ2-7; the match to TRBD2 covers 10 bases. This CDR3 has 15 residues. The germline CDR1 and CDR2 sequences are SGHTA and FQGNSA. CDR3 amino acids: CVSSPPGLAAYEQYF. In nucleotides, the CDR3 is TGTGTCAGCAGCCCTCCAGGACTAGCGGCGTACGAGCAGTACTTC.

The table lists this clonotype with a few counts. The gene calls are TRBV21-1 and TRBJ2-5; TRBD1 is the table's D call, not checked against the DNA. TRBV21-1 is a documented pseudogene. This CDR3 spans 14 amino acids. Here the CDR3 reads CASSKARLGETQYF. The CDR3 DNA follows: TGTGCCAGCAGCAAAGCGCGACTGGGGGAGACCCAGTACTTC.

There are a few counts of this clonotype. This chain uses TRBV7-3 with TRBJ2-2; 9 positions match TRBD2. V lost 2 bases to trimming and J lost 5 bases; unmatched junction nucleotides: 6. The CDR3 has 16 residues. CDR1 and CDR2 from the germline V gene are SGHTA and FQGTGA. CDR3 nucleotide sequence: TGTGCCAGCAGCTTAGGCGCGGGGGGGCCGACCGGGGAGCTGTTTTTT. It is translated as CASSLGAGGPTGELFF.

There are many counts of this clonotype. The CDR3 nucleotides are TGTGCCAGCAGCTTGCCCCCCAGGGACCACAATGAGCAGTTCTTC. As protein: CASSLPPRDHNEQFF. The chain employs TRBV7-9 and TRBJ2-1, with D possibly called TRBD1 or TRBD2 (5 bases each). The germline gives CDR1 SEHNR, CDR2 FQNEAQ (reference sequence). The CDR3 spans 15 residues. V was trimmed by 3 bases and J by 5 bases, leaving 14 bases between them.

This clonotype was observed many times. The rearrangement uses TRBV7-2 and TRBJ1-2, with D maybe TRBD1 (5 bases). CDR1 and CDR2 (germline): SGHTA, FQGNSA. The CDR3 extends over 15 amino acids. The V and J ends lost 3 bases and 2 bases respectively, with 13 bases between them. DNA for the CDR3: TGTGCCAGCAGCTTGGACGGGGCGCTCAACTATGGCTACACCTTC. This codes for CASSLDGALNYGYTF.

This clonotype appeared many times. The chain is built from TRBV4-1 and TRBJ1-1, with D maybe TRBD1 (5 bases). Trimming took off 0 bases at V and 5 bases at J, with 16 bases between the two ends. The CDR3 runs 16 residues. Germline-derived CDR1 and CDR2 are MGHRA and YSYEKL. The CDR3 spells CASSQDRGRVYTEAFF. For the CDR3, the DNA is TGCGCCAGCAGCCAAGATCGGGGCAGGGTGTATACTGAAGCTTTCTTT.

This clonotype was seen a handful of times. The chain uses TRBV2 and TRBJ1-2; TRBD1 aligns across 9 bases. After removal of 6 bases from V and 4 bases from J, the junction contained 6 bases not matched to a gene. The germline V gene encodes CDR1 SNHLY and CDR2 FYNNEI. The CDR3 sequence is 14 residues long. The CDR3, as DNA: TGTGCCAGCAGCGTACAGGGGGCTGGCTATGGCTACACCTTC. Translation: CASSVQGAGYGYTF.

The rearrangement joins TRBV6-5 to TRBJ2-4; 8 bases align to TRBD1. The end of the DNA fits TRBJ2-7 better, so the J call may be wrong. Looked up from germline, CDR1 is MNHEY and CDR2 is SVGAGI. This CDR3 has 14 amino acids. In DNA form, the CDR3 reads TGTGCCAGCAGTTACGGTCGACAGGGGACCGAGCAGTACTTC. Translated, it gives CASSYGRQGTEQYF.

This clonotype occurred a few times. This chain links TRBV3-1 with TRBJ2-7, with TRBD2 identical over 8 bases. The germline V gene encodes CDR1 LGHDT and CDR2 YNNKEL (reference sequence). The junction had 9 bases not matched to a gene; V was cut back by 4 bases and J by 1 base. This CDR3 has 16 residues. The CDR3 here is CASSPHGSGGSYEQYF. The CDR3 DNA is TGTGCCAGCAGCCCCCATGGGAGCGGGGGTTCCTACGAGCAGTACTTC.

Comment on this clonotype: This may stem from a read error, because a much larger clone lies one nucleotide away. The chain uses TRBV12-3 or TRBV12-4 and TRBJ1-5; D perhaps matches TRBD1 (5 bases). The CDR3 extends over 15 amino acids. Trimming left V 5 bases short and J 5 bases short, with 16 bases between. The DNA of the CDR3 is TGTGCCAGCAGTAAGGCAGGGCTCAGGGATCAGCCCCAGCATTTT. Protein sequence: CASSKAGLRDQPQHF.

In this sample, this clonotype turned up many times. The gene calls are TRBV18 and TRBJ1-1, with D perhaps matching TRBD1 (6 bases). The CDR3 spans 15 residues. The V gene lost 8 bases and the J gene lost 1 base, with 17 bases spanning the gap. Germline CDR1 reads KGHSH; CDR2 reads LQKENI. CDR3 amino acids: CASSPQQGRNTEAFF. The CDR3 DNA reads as TGTGCCAGCAGCCCACAACAGGGCAGGAACACTGAAGCTTTCTTT.